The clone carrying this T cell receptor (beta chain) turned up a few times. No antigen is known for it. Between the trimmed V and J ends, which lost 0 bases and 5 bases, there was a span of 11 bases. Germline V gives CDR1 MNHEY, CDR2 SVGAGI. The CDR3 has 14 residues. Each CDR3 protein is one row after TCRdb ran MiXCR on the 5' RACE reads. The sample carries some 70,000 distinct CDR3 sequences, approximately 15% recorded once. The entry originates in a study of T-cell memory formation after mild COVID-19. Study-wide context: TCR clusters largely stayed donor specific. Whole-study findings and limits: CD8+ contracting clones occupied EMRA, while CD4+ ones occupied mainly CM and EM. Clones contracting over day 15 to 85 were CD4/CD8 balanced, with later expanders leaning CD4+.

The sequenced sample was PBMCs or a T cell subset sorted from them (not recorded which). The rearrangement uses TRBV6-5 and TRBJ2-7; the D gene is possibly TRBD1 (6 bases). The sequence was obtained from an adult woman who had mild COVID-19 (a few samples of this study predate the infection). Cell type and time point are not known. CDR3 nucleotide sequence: TGTGCCAGCAGTTACTCGAACAGGGCACACGAGCAGTACTTC. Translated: CASSYSNRAHEQYF.